The source of this TCR beta chain is a study of cytotoxic CD8 clonotypes in ibrutinib-treated CLL (dated by TCRdb to the early 2020s). About the study as a whole: The cohort was composed of ten to eleven relapsed/refractory and roughly 16 treatment-naive patients; IGHV unmutated status was identified in some 17 patients. Partial responses were observed in about 24 patients and complete responses in 2; after a median follow-up of 68 months, remission was maintained in approximately 14 patients and progression was observed in about twelve. Response samples were obtained after a median of around eleven months of treatment, with a range of roughly 6 to 40 months. On average, each sample yielded 255,043 productive templates and about 100,000 productive rearrangements. Of the 86 people in the trial, about 25 had longitudinal samples available. Cryopreserved peripheral blood mononuclear cells were collected at three points: before therapy, at response, and at either sustained remission or disease progression. Patients were still on ibrutinib when every remission and progressive disease sample was collected. Here is what the overall study found, with its caveats: Public clonotypes were rare and either contracted or stayed stable during treatment, and the rise in clonality at ibrutinib response reflected the expansion of private clonotypes. Baseline clonality exceeded that of age-matched healthy donors and correlated strongly with circulating CD8+ T-cell counts. Sampling times were not matched between sustained-remission and progressing patients, and lymph node repertoires were not studied. An increase in clonality was observed at ibrutinib response, with clonality remaining stable during sustained remission and falling back toward baseline at progression.

V is reduced by 5 bases and J by 2 bases, leaving a spacing of 13 bases between them. CDR3 length: 14 amino acids, cysteine to phenylalanine. Solely the CDR3 DNA is kept, with 42 bases framed from the first base. CDR1 and CDR2 were assigned from the germline V gene as SNHLY and FYNNEI. Points on this clone: Its antigen remains unidentified. Within one base of it there is no much larger clone, and no base qualities were kept.

A MiSeq instrument was used for deep resolution sequencing, which targeted depths ranging from 1 in 1 million up to 1 in 200,000 T cells, with coverage averaging 10x for each clonotype. The immunoSEQ hsTCRB Kit was used to generate the TCR beta libraries. Per the original workflow: ImmunoSEQ Data Assistant and ImmunoSEQ Analyzer were used for data analysis, and V, D and J genes were assigned according to IMGT definitions. Clonality, which ranges from 0 to 1, was calculated as one minus the normalized Shannon entropy of productive rearrangement frequencies. Only overrepresented clonotypes making up at least 0.05% of the repertoire of each patient were included in the public clonotype analysis. Approximately 12 repertoires from age-matched healthy donors, obtained from immuneACCESS, served as clonality controls. The source is immuneACCESS, and TCRdb retained only in-frame sequences with V and J called. Part of the clones is not carried over; for the studies checked, unresolved V genes explain less than half of this, and the remainder is unexplained. V and J calls and clone size are given by that table; D and trimming were obtained from the DNA. In this sample the table shows over 250,000 clones, approximately 76% of which occur a single time. The top ten clonotypes cover roughly 6% of the sample.

This sample's time point label indicates: progressive disease on ibrutinib. For TCR beta library preparation, roughly 2 micrograms of genomic DNA were isolated from cryopreserved PBMCs. Longitudinal blood samples from CLL patients receiving ibrutinib monotherapy were subjected to high-throughput TCR beta sequencing. Patients were enrolled in a phase 2 open-label single-center ibrutinib monotherapy trial. The specimen was PBMCs, collected at disease progression, from a patient treated with ibrutinib. This clonotype was sampled from a human donor with chronic lymphocytic leukemia. The sequence joins TRBV2 to TRBJ2-7; no confident D gene assignment can be made. The encoded CDR3 is CASSPRQVPYEQYF. The DNA is as follows: TGTGCCAGCAGTCCCCGGCAGGTCCCCTACGAGCAGTACTTC. With the portions outside the CDR3 filled from the reference TRBV2 and TRBJ2-7 genes, the complete variable region becomes EPEVTQTPSHQVTQMGQEVILRCVPISNHLYFYWYRQILGQKVEFLVSFYNNEISEKSEIFDDQFSVERPDGSNFTLKIRSTKLEDSAMYFCASSPRQVPYEQYFGPGTRLTVT.